The 17 T cell receptor beta chains given below trace back to one sample, sequenced in a study of cytomegalovirus exposure and HLA in healthy donors. Vbeta (60) and Jbeta (13) primers were used in the PCR. Here immunoSEQ multiplex PCR was the method, and the copy in TCRdb shows in-frame clones only, minus some. The table lists 130,000 to 150,000 clones, about 82% of them singletons, with approximately 2% in the top ten. The sample comprised PBMCs. The receptors here all came from a man younger than 45 in good health and CMV-seronegative.

The CDR3 nucleotides are TGTGCCAGCAGCTCGGAAGGGGGCAATGCAGATACGCAGTATTTT. Amino acids: CASSSEGGNADTQYF. V gene TRBV5-6 combines with J gene TRBJ2-3; TRBD1 matches 7 bases. Losses at the gene ends were 3 bases for V and 4 bases for J; bases not matched to a gene: 8. Germline CDR1 and CDR2: SGHDT and YYEEEE. This CDR3 is built from 15 residues.

The chain combines TRBV6-6 with TRBJ1-4; 8 bases are a match to TRBD1. The CDR3 extends over 16 amino acids. V lost 2 bases to trimming and J lost 7 bases; unmatched junction nucleotides: 9. Per the germline V gene, CDR1 is MNHNY and CDR2 is SVGAGI (reference sequence). CDR3 amino acids: CASSYEGRGRGEKLFF. The CDR3 DNA is TGTGCCAGCAGTTACGAGGGCAGGGGGCGGGGTGAAAAACTGTTTTTT.

This clone has more than one count but fewer than ten. The genes are TRBV29-1 and TRBJ1-1, with D tentatively TRBD1 (5 bases). Germline V lookup: CDR1 SQVTM, CDR2 ANQGSEA. The CDR3 has 11 residues. With 7 bases removed from V and 5 bases from J, the gap between germline ends came to 11 bases. In DNA, the CDR3 is TGCAGCGGGTGGGGGGGAACTGAAGCTTTCTTT. Translating it yields CSGWGGTEAFF.

The CDR3 loop reads CASSPIVWVGGLRPSGETQYF. The DNA of the CDR3 is TGTGCCAGCTCACCTATCGTTTGGGTGGGTGGACTCAGGCCCAGCGGAGAGACCCAGTACTTC. The chain carries TRBV18 and TRBJ2-5, with D possibly matching TRBD2 (5 bases). V shed 3 bases and J shed 4 bases, with 33 bases lying between them. Germline CDR1 reads KGHSH; CDR2 reads LQKENI. This CDR3 comprises 21 residues.

J is TRBJ2-2 and V is TRBV19, with D perhaps matching TRBD2 (5 bases). Trimming removed 7 bases at V and 3 bases at J, with 21 bases between. Germline CDR1 is LNHDA and CDR2 is SQIVND (reference sequence). CDR3 length: 17 amino acids. The CDR3 loop is CASIQGRALADTGELFF. CDR3 coding DNA: TGTGCCAGTATACAAGGGCGGGCGCTGGCGGACACCGGGGAGCTGTTTTTT.

The chain joins TRBV4-1 to TRBJ2-7, with D perhaps matching TRBD1 (6 bases). Per germline, CDR1 MGHRA and CDR2 YSYEKL. The V end was cut by 3 bases, the J end by 6 bases, with 12 bases between. This CDR3 contains 13 residues. The chain's CDR3 is CASSHTGFPEQYF. CDR3 DNA sequence: TGCGCCAGCAGCCACACAGGGTTCCCCGAGCAGTACTTC.

V and J are TRBV5-4 and TRBJ2-7; possibly TRBD1 for D (6 bases). This CDR3 has 14 amino acids. Germline V gene data show CDR1 as SGHNT and CDR2 as YYREEE (reference sequence). The germline V and J ends were trimmed by 3 bases and 5 bases, with 15 bases remaining between them. The CDR3 coding sequence is TGTGCCAGCAGCTCTCGGACAGAGACCGACGAGCAGTACTTC. Its translation is CASSSRTETDEQYF.

The rearrangement uses TRBV29-1 and TRBJ2-3; D unresolved. Trimming removed 4 bases at V and 2 bases at J, with 7 bases between. CDR3 size: 12 residues. Germline CDR1 and CDR2: SQVTM and ANQGSEA. CDR3: CSVGAPTDTQYF. The CDR3 DNA follows: TGCAGCGTTGGGGCTCCCACAGATACGCAGTATTTT.

The J gene is TRBJ2-1, the V gene TRBV7-9, with D tentatively TRBD2 (5 bases). This CDR3 has 14 residues. Trimming removed 1 base at V and 5 bases at J, with 9 bases between. Germline V gene lookup returns CDR1 SEHNR and CDR2 FQNEAQ (reference sequence). The CDR3 nucleotides are TGTGCCAGCAGCTTAGGGACCGGGAACAATGAGCAGTTCTTC. This encodes CASSLGTGNNEQFF. The full variable domain, in which reference TRBV7-9 and TRBJ2-1 provide the parts outside the CDR3, is DTGVSQNPRHKITKRGQNVTFRCDPISEHNRLYWYRQTLGQGPEFLTYFQNEAQLEKSRLLSDRFSAERPKGSFSTLEIQRTEQGDSAMYLCASSLGTGNNEQFFGPGTRLTVL.

This clone has just a few counts. The V call is TRBV5-8, the J call TRBJ1-1, with 7 bases matching TRBD1. Germline loops: CDR1 SGHTS, CDR2 YDEGEE. V trimming: 3 bases; J trimming: 3 bases; junction bases outside the gene matches: 5. This CDR3 is built from 14 residues. The CDR3 loop is CASSSTGVDTEAFF. In DNA, the CDR3 is TGTGCCAGCAGCTCTACAGGGGTCGACACTGAAGCTTTCTTT.

The chain carries TRBV6-5 and TRBJ2-7, with TRBD2 identical over 7 bases. This CDR3 has 14 amino acids. Germline V lookup: CDR1 MNHEY, CDR2 SVGAGI. Trimming took 2 bases from V and 4 from J; bases not matched to a gene: 5. CDR3 in amino acids: CASSYEGGSYEQYF. Written as DNA, the CDR3 is TGTGCCAGCAGTTACGAAGGCGGGAGTTACGAGCAGTACTTC.

J is TRBJ2-7 and V is TRBV4-1; 9 bases map to TRBD1. Germline-derived CDR1 and CDR2 are MGHRA and YSYEKL. V dropped 1 base and J dropped 3; count of bases not matched to a gene: 10. This CDR3 is built from 17 residues. In DNA form, the CDR3 reads TGCGCCAGCAGCCAAGTTTCTCCGGGACAGGGTTTCTACGAGCAGTACTTC. Protein product: CASSQVSPGQGFYEQYF.

The chain combines TRBV28 with TRBJ1-3, with 7 bases matching TRBD1. The germline V gene has CDR1 MDHEN and CDR2 SYDVKM. The J segment lost 4 bases and the V segment lost 2 bases, leaving 5 bases of the junction unmatched. The CDR3 sequence is 15 residues long. This chain's CDR3 is CASSLATGWGNTIYF. The CDR3 nucleotides read TGTGCCAGCAGTTTAGCGACAGGGTGGGGAAACACCATATATTTT. Looking up the rest from reference TRBV28 and TRBJ1-3 gives the full variable domain: DVKVTQSSRYLVKRTGEKVFLECVQDMDHENMFWYRQDPGLGLRLIYFSYDVKMKEKGDIPEGYSVSREKKERFSLILESASTNQTSMYLCASSLATGWGNTIYFGEGSWLTVV.

This chain links TRBV5-1 with TRBJ1-2; D is ambiguous. The CDR3 totals 12 residues. V was clipped by 2 bases and J by 6 bases, with 8 bases between them. Germline CDR1 is SGHRS and CDR2 is YFSETQ. In DNA, the CDR3 is TGCGCCAGCAGCTTAGGAGGAGATGGCTACACCTTC. As protein: CASSLGGDGYTF.

This sequence joins TRBV6-1 and TRBJ1-1; D is perhaps TRBD1 (6 bases). Trimming took 4 bases from V and 5 from J, leaving 14 bases between them. From germline, CDR1 is MNHNS and CDR2 SASEGT. The CDR3 runs 14 residues. This CDR3 reads CASSGGGGGTEAFF. CDR3 DNA: TGTGCCAGCAGTGGAGGGGGGGGTGGTACTGAAGCTTTCTTT.

This chain links TRBV25-1 with TRBJ2-5; D unclear. CDR3 size: 13 residues. Germline values: CDR1 MGHDK, CDR2 SYGVNS. The V end was cut by 7 bases, the J end by 3 bases, with 12 bases between. The CDR3 nucleotides are TGTGCCAGCACCAACCCTATGGAAGAGACCCAGTACTTC. It codes for CASTNPMEETQYF.

The V and J genes are TRBV2 and TRBJ1-4, with 9 bases that match TRBD1. CDR3 size: 15 residues. The J segment lost 8 bases and the V segment lost 6 bases, leaving 10 bases of the junction unmatched. Per germline, CDR1 SNHLY and CDR2 FYNNEI. The CDR3 reads CASSPDRGWWEKLFF. CDR3 bases: TGTGCCAGCAGCCCGGACAGGGGATGGTGGGAAAAACTGTTTTTT.